Described below is a single T cell receptor beta chain sequence and its context. Its antigen is undetermined. Two nested PCRs, run for around 15 and 9 cycles, were applied to TCRalpha and TCRbeta cDNA. TCRdb reprocessed the 5' RACE reads, keeping one entry per CDR3 protein, no DNA. The sample has some 400,000 distinct CDR3 sequences. The record originates from a study of monozygotic twins with inflammatory bowel disease. Study outcomes and limitations: The co-twins with IBD showed lower TCRbeta diversity (inverse Simpson) than their healthy siblings.

The CDR3 spans 15 residues. Germline V gene sequence: CDR1 PRHDT, CDR2 FYEKMQ (reference sequence). The sample was blood. The source of this sequence is a human donor with ulcerative colitis or Crohn's disease, or a healthy co-twin of an affected twin (not recorded which). This chain joins TRBV13 and TRBJ1-1. The CDR3 region is CASSSTEALNTEAFF.